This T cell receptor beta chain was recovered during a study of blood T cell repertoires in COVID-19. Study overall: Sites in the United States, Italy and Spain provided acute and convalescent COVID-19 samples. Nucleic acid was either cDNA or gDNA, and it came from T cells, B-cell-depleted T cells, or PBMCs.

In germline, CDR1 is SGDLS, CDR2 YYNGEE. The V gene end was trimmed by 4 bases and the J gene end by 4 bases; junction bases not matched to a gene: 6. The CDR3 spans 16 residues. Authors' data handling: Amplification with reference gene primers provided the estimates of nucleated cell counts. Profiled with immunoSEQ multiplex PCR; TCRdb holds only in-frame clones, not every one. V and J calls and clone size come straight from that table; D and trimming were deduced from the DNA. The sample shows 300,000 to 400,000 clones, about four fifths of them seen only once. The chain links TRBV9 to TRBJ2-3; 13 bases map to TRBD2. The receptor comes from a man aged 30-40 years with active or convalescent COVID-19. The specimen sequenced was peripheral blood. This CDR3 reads CASSYRTSGRSDTQYF. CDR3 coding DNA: TGTGCCAGCAGCTATCGGACTAGCGGGAGATCAGATACGCAGTATTTT.